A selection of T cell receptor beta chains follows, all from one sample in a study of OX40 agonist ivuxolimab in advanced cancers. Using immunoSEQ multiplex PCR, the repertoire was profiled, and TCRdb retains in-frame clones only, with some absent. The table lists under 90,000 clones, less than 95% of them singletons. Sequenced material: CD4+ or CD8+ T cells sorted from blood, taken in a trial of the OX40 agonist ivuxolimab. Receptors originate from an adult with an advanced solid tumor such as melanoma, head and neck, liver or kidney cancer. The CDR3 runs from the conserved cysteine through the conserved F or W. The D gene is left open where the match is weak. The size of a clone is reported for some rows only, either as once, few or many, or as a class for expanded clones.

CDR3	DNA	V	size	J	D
CASSDWTVPYEQYF	TGTGCCAGCAGTGATTGGACAGTACCCTACGAGCAGTACTTC	TRBV2	.	TRBJ2-7	.
CASSFPYSPTGSGTQYF	TGTGCCAGCAGCTTCCCTTACTCCCCCACGGGGTCAGGTACGCAGTATTTT	TRBV7-2	.	TRBJ2-3	.
CASSLQGRTDTQYF	TGTGCCAGCAGTTTACAGGGGAGAACAGATACGCAGTATTTT	TRBV27	.	TRBJ2-3	.
CASRTGGNYGYTF	TGTGCCAGTAGGACAGGGGGAAACTATGGCTACACCTTC	TRBV27	.	TRBJ1-2	TRBD1
CASSRYGTGASEQYF	TGCGCCAGCAGTAGGTACGGGACAGGGGCCAGCGAGCAGTACTTC	TRBV10-2	.	TRBJ2-7	TRBD1
CASRETGVGETQYF	TGCGCCAGCAGGGAGACAGGGGTGGGGGAGACCCAGTACTTC	TRBV5-1	few	TRBJ2-5	TRBD1
CAWSKGTGNTIYF	TGTGCCTGGAGTAAGGGGACGGGAAACACCATATATTTT	TRBV30	.	TRBJ1-3	.
CASSLPTRGREQYF	TGTGCCAGCAGCTTACCGACCAGGGGGCGTGAGCAGTACTTC	TRBV7-8	.	TRBJ2-7	TRBD1
CASSITSGSSYEQYF	TGTGCCAGCAGCATAACTAGCGGCAGCTCCTACGAGCAGTACTTC	TRBV11-3	.	TRBJ2-7	TRBD2
CASSFQGRQPQHF	TGTGCCAGCAGTTTTCAGGGTAGGCAGCCCCAGCATTTT	TRBV27	.	TRBJ1-5	.
CASSLQGTSGGLAGELFF	TGTGCCAGCAGCTTACAGGGTACCAGCGGGGGTTTAGCCGGGGAGCTGTTTTTT	TRBV7-2	.	TRBJ2-2	TRBD2
CASSPNSGRAETQYF	TGTGCCAGCAGCCCGAACAGCGGGAGAGCGGAGACCCAGTACTTC	TRBV4-2	.	TRBJ2-5	TRBD2
CASSSPGLTDTQYF	TGTGCCAGCAGTTCCCCGGGCCTCACAGATACGCAGTATTTT	TRBV6-5	.	TRBJ2-3	.
CASSRGQGGEKLFF	TGTGCCAGCAGTCGGGGACAGGGGGGTGAAAAACTGTTTTTT	TRBV11-2	.	TRBJ1-4	TRBD1
CASSQDIGAHYGYTF	TGTGCCAGCAGCCAAGATATAGGGGCCCACTATGGCTACACCTTC	TRBV5-4	.	TRBJ1-2	.
CASSETDRGYTF	TGTGCCAGCAGTGAAACAGATCGGGGCTACACCTTC	TRBV6-1	.	TRBJ1-2	.
CASSPGTVFYEQYF	TGTGCCAGCAGCCCCGGGACAGTCTTTTACGAGCAGTACTTC	TRBV5-4	.	TRBJ2-7	TRBD1
CASSYKRSTEAFF	TGTGCCAGCAGTTACAAGAGGAGCACTGAAGCTTTCTTT	TRBV6-5	.	TRBJ1-1	.
CASSSWGSGETQYF	TGTGCCAGCAGCTCATGGGGGTCGGGGGAGACCCAGTACTTC	TRBV5-4	.	TRBJ2-5	.
CASRRDRGTDTQYF	TGTGCCAGCAGGCGTGACAGGGGAACAGATACGCAGTATTTT	TRBV28	once	TRBJ2-3	TRBD1
CASSLSSPYNEQFF	TGTGCCAGCAGTTTGTCCTCGCCGTACAATGAGCAGTTCTTC	TRBV28	.	TRBJ2-1	.
CASSYSAGSSPLHF	TGTGCCAGCAGTTACTCGGCAGGGAGTTCACCCCTCCACTTT	TRBV6-5	.	TRBJ1-6	.
CASSLGQGRKTDTQYF	TGCGCCAGCAGCTTGGGACAGGGGAGGAAGACAGATACGCAGTATTTT	TRBV5-1	.	TRBJ2-3	TRBD1
CASSLDRPNIQYF	TGTGCCAGCAGCTTGGACAGGCCGAACATTCAGTACTTC	TRBV5-4	once	TRBJ2-4	.
CASSTASNYEQYF	TGTGCCAGCTCGACCGCCAGTAACTACGAGCAGTACTTC	TRBV18	.	TRBJ2-7	.
CASSLWGTNTEAFF	TGTGCCAGCAGCCTTTGGGGGACGAACACTGAAGCTTTCTTT	TRBV7-9	.	TRBJ1-1	.
CASSYSGGLNQETQYF	TGTGCCAGCAGTTACAGTGGGGGGCTTAACCAAGAGACCCAGTACTTC	TRBV6-6	once	TRBJ2-5	.
CAKSSGRSSTDTQYF	TGCGCCAAGAGTAGCGGGAGGTCTAGCACAGATACGCAGTATTTT	TRBV10-1	.	TRBJ2-3	TRBD2
CASSYDANYGYTF	TGTGCCAGCAGTTACGACGCTAACTATGGCTACACCTTC	TRBV6-5	.	TRBJ1-2	.
CSVAEILLETQYF	TGCAGCGTGGCCGAAATACTTTTGGAGACCCAGTACTTC	TRBV29-1	.	TRBJ2-5	.
CASSPPGRNTEAFF	TGTGCCAGCTCACCACCAGGGAGGAACACTGAAGCTTTCTTT	TRBV18	.	TRBJ1-1	.